Sequencing of this T cell receptor (beta chain) was carried out in a study of neurological immune-mediated disorders. Time point indicated: longitudinal time-point 2. The germline CDR1 and CDR2 sequences are SGHRS and YFSETQ. The CDR3 contains 16 residues. V lost 0 bases, J lost 4 bases, and 16 bases lay in between. The table lists this clonotype with many counts. TCRdb re-derived calls from the 5' RACE reads in MiXCR, one entry per CDR3 protein. The sample has approximately 30,000 distinct CDR3 sequences; 10% to 15% are singletons. The sequenced sample consisted of PBMCs. The chain recombines TRBV5-1 with TRBJ2-5, with a tentative D call TRBD2 (5 bases). This TCR was recovered from a woman between 35 and 50 years old in good health. The CDR3 region has the DNA TGCGCCAGCAGCTTGGTCCGGGGTAGAACCCTAGAGACCCAGTACTTC. It translates to CASSLVRGRTLETQYF.